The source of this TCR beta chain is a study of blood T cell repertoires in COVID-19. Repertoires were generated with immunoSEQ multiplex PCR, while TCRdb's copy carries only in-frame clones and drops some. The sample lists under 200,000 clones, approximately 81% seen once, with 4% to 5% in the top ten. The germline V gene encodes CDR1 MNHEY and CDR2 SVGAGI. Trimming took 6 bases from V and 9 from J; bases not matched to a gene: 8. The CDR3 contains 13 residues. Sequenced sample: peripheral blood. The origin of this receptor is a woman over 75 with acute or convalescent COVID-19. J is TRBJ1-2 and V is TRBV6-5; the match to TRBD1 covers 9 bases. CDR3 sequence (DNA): TGTGCCAGCAGCTCCTCCGGGACAGGGCGCTACACCTTC. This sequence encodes CASSSSGTGRYTF.